This TCR beta chain was sequenced for a study of T-cell reconstitution after alpha-beta-depleted transplantation in children (dated by TCRdb to 2015 to 2016). Looking at the study overall: Using TCR repertoire profiling, the study followed T-cell immune reconstitution in a quantitative way in children after TCRalphabeta/CD19-depleted allogeneic hematopoietic cell transplantation.

The CDR3, cysteine through phenylalanine, is 13 amino acids long. Just the 39-base CDR3 DNA is kept, in frame starting at base 1. CDR1 DFQATT and CDR2 SNEGSKA are derived from the germline V gene (reference sequence). The junction shows trimming of 4 bases on V and 5 bases on J, and the gene matches do not reach 4 bases of it. This clonotype was detected many times. There is no known antigen for this receptor. Per-base quality was not reported, and no clone a single base away is much larger than it. The research as a whole found: The high TCRbeta diversity at day 60 in some patients was ascribed to recipient T cells and intrathymic progenitors that had survived conditioning. Hyperexpanded clone frequencies declined over subsequent months; after one year, T-cell counts and TCRbeta diversity were mostly attributed to newly produced T cells. Apparently early alphabetaT-cell count recovery about two months after transplant reportedly relied on only several hundred rapidly expanded clones derived from non-depleted graft cells.

The treatment or condition tag for this specimen amounts to: allogeneic hematopoietic cell transplantation with graft depleted of TCRalphabeta T cells and CD19 B cells. The children who served as transplant recipients had been given grafts of TCRalphabeta/CD19-depleted allogeneic hematopoietic cells. Library preparation was by PCR. The listed sequencing device is Illumina HiSeq 2500. TCR libraries were prepared with molecular barcoding, using unique molecular identifiers to normalize TCRbeta repertoire quantification. In-frame beta chains were kept once TCRdb had trimmed the public reads at Q25 with fastp and called clones with MiXCR. One record per CDR3 amino acid sequence lists the most common genes and DNA. In all, the sample holds approximately 110,000 distinct CDR3 sequences, and more than 20% of those were seen once. About 11% of the sample is in the top ten clones.

This sequence uses TRBV20-1 and TRBJ2-7, with TRBD2 matching 11 junction bases. This TCR was sampled from a male patient aged 2 to 9 who had a stem cell transplant for chronic granulomatous disease, so the T cells may come from the graft donor. This specimen consisted of PBMCs, mostly from graft donor cells, obtained 180 days after TCRalphabeta/CD19-depleted stem cell transplant. The CDR3 protein is CSATLAGVNEQYF. The DNA is TGCAGTGCTACACTAGCGGGAGTCAACGAGCAGTACTTC.